What follows are 18 T cell receptor beta chains derived from one specimen sequenced in a study of metastatic and nonmetastatic thyroid tumors. TCRdb recomputed clones from the PCR reads via MiXCR. Of 14,000 or so clones listed, about 22% are singletons. Every patient underwent thyroid surgery untreated. The sequenced sample consisted of blood. Source of these receptors: a female donor with papillary thyroid cancer or a benign thyroid nodule (not recorded which). Some clones in this sample may be carry-over from other donors' samples.

The chain carries TRBV19 and TRBJ2-5, with TRBD1 matching 7 bases. Trimming removed 5 bases from V and 9 bases from J; junction bases left unmatched: 12. There are 14 residues in the CDR3. Germline CDR1 reads LNHDA; CDR2 reads SQIVND (reference sequence). The CDR3 nucleotides are TGTGCCAGTAGTTTTTCAGGGGACAGTGAGGCCCAGTACTTC. This sequence encodes CASSFSGDSEAQYF.

The V and J genes are TRBV7-8 and TRBJ1-1; D unresolved. This CDR3 contains 13 residues. The V end was cut by 2 bases, the J end by 11 bases, with 15 bases between. Per the germline V gene, CDR1 is SGHVS and CDR2 is FQNEAQ. This CDR3 reads CASSLLGMDRAFF. The CDR3, as DNA: TGTGCCAGCAGCTTATTAGGGATGGATCGCGCTTTCTTT.

This clone was recorded at least ten times. This chain links TRBV5-1 with TRBJ1-3, with D unclear. The V end was cut by 3 bases, the J end by 0 bases, with 7 bases between. The germline V gene has CDR1 SGHRS and CDR2 YFSETQ. The CDR3 loop spans 14 amino acids. Here the CDR3 DNA reads TGCGCCAGCAGCTCGGCAAACTCTGGAAACACCATATATTTT. This codes for CASSSANSGNTIYF.

The rearrangement uses TRBV18 and TRBJ1-4; D is possibly TRBD1 (6 bases). Germline assignment: CDR1 KGHSH and CDR2 LQKENI. With 1 base removed from V and 8 bases from J, the gap between germline ends came to 17 bases. This CDR3 region has 16 residues. In DNA form, the CDR3 reads TGTGCCAGCTCACCACAACAGGGCCCGGAGGAGGAAAAACTGTTTTTT. This encodes CASSPQQGPEEEKLFF. Variable domain in full (rest from reference TRBV18 and TRBJ1-4): NAGVMQNPRHLVRRRGQEARLRCSPMKGHSHVYWYRQLPEEGLKFMVYLQKENIIDESGMPKERFSAEFPKEGPSILRIQQVVRGDSAAYFCASSPQQGPEEEKLFFGSGTQLSVL.

V gene TRBV30 combines with J gene TRBJ1-5, with D perhaps TRBD1 (5 bases). The V gene lost 4 bases and the J gene lost 1 base, with 11 bases spanning the gap. The CDR3 spans 14 residues. Germline CDR1 GTSNPN, CDR2 SVGIG (reference sequence). The CDR3 sequence is CAWTTGESNQPQHF. CDR3 nucleotide sequence: TGTGCCTGGACAACAGGTGAAAGCAATCAGCCCCAGCATTTT.

The chain uses TRBV7-2 and TRBJ1-2; D is unclear. Germline V CDR1 and CDR2: SGHTA, FQGNSA. V gave up 0 bases and J gave up 0 bases, with 5 bases separating them. CDR3 length: 14 residues. The chain's CDR3 is CASSLALANYGYTF. The CDR3 DNA reads as TGTGCCAGCAGCTTAGCGCTGGCTAACTATGGCTACACCTTC.

At least ten counts were recorded for this clone. This chain connects TRBV5-1 to TRBJ2-1; 7 bases fit TRBD1. The germline V gene encodes CDR1 SGHRS and CDR2 YFSETQ. This CDR3 is built from 16 residues. Unmatched junction bases numbered 7, after V lost 0 bases and J lost 4 bases. CDR3 in amino acids: CASSLARGQIYNEQFF. The CDR3, as DNA: TGCGCCAGCAGCTTGGCCCGGGGACAGATATACAATGAGCAGTTCTTC. Filled out from reference TRBV5-1 and TRBJ2-1, the complete variable domain reads KAGVTQTPRYLIKTRGQQVTLSCSPISGHRSVSWYQQTPGQGLQFLFEYFSETQRNKGNFPGRFSGRQFSNSRSEMNVSTLELGDSALYLCASSLARGQIYNEQFFGPGTRLTVL.

Judged by abundance, this clone is medium-sized (0.01 to 0.1%). The chain employs TRBV6-1 and TRBJ1-6; D perhaps matches TRBD1 (5 bases). Germline CDR1 is MNHNS and CDR2 is SASEGT. The CDR3 contains 16 residues. V was clipped by 4 bases and J by 10 bases, with 20 bases between them. The CDR3 DNA follows: TGTGCCAGCAGTGTATTCCCCGGGACTAACTCCTCACCCCTCCACTTT. Translating gives CASSVFPGTNSSPLHF.

This chain uses TRBV5-1 with TRBJ2-7; a weak D match, TRBD1 (6 bases). Between the trimmed V and J ends, which lost 2 bases and 5 bases, there was a span of 20 bases. The germline V gene has CDR1 SGHRS and CDR2 YFSETQ. CDR3 length equals 16 residues. This CDR3 is CASSLRYRALGNEQYF. CDR3 nucleotides: TGCGCCAGCAGCTTACGCTACAGGGCCTTGGGAAACGAGCAGTACTTC.

This clone was seen a handful of times. The chain is built from TRBV28 and TRBJ2-1; 7 bases map to TRBD2. Germline CDR1 MDHEN, CDR2 SYDVKM. CDR3 length: 15 amino acids. Trimming cost V 5 bases and J 2 bases; bases outside gene matches: 6. The CDR3: CASSPRDYPYNEQFF. DNA of the CDR3: TGTGCCAGCAGTCCTCGGGACTACCCCTACAATGAGCAGTTCTTC.

The table lists this clone with many counts. The genes are TRBV14 and TRBJ2-5; 8 bases are shared with TRBD2. V trimming: 1 base; J trimming: 8 bases; junction bases outside the gene matches: 9. CDR1 is SGHDN, CDR2 FVKESK, per germline. The CDR3 is 15 residues long. CDR3 nucleotide sequence: TGTGCCAGCAGCCAAGGGACTAGCCCCTGGCAAACCCAGTACTTC. This encodes CASSQGTSPWQTQYF.

This clone was recorded many times. This chain links TRBV4-2 with TRBJ2-1; 11 bases fit TRBD2. The V segment lost 0 bases and the J segment 3 bases; nucleotides outside the gene matches: 4. There are 17 residues in the CDR3. Germline lookup yields CDR1 LGHNA and CDR2 YNFKEQ. CDR3 sequence: CASSQELTSGIYNEQFF. The DNA of the CDR3 is TGTGCCAGCAGCCAAGAATTGACTAGCGGGATCTACAATGAGCAGTTCTTC.

A remark on this clone: Just one base apart from a much larger clone, this may be a read error. The chain employs TRBV9 and TRBJ1-6; D is unclear. Germline V gene sequence: CDR1 SGDLS, CDR2 YYNGEE. CDR3 length equals 16 residues. CDR3 nucleotides: TGCGCCAGCAGCGTAGGTGGGCCAGTATGTGCATCACCCCTCCACTTT. This codes for CASSVGGPVCASPLHF. Supplemented by reference TRBV9 and TRBJ1-6, the full variable domain reads DSGVTQTPKHLITATGQRVTLRCSPRSGDLSVYWYQQSLDQGLQFLIQYYNGEERAKGNILERFSAQQFPDLHSELNLSSLELGDSALYFCASSVGGPVCASPLHFGNGTRLTVT.

This clone was seen only once. The chain combines TRBV7-6 with TRBJ2-1; 10 bases are a match to TRBD2. The junction had 10 bases not matched to a gene; V was cut back by 5 bases and J by 9 bases. The CDR3 totals 15 residues. The V gene's germline CDR1 is SGHVS and CDR2 FNYEAQ. In DNA, the CDR3 is TGTGCCAGCAGCCTTCGGATAGCGGGGGGTAGTGAGCAGTTCTTC. It yields the protein CASSLRIAGGSEQFF.

This clone is medium-sized (0.01 to 0.1%) within its sample. V is TRBV12-3 or TRBV12-4 and J is TRBJ2-7; maybe TRBD1 (5 bases). This CDR3 is 15 amino acids long. V lost 5 bases and J lost 0, with 14 bases in between. CDR3: CASSEDRIASYEQYF. CDR3 DNA sequence: TGTGCCAGCAGTGAAGACAGAATAGCCTCCTACGAGCAGTACTTC.

This clone was recorded once. This rearrangement joins TRBV18 to TRBJ1-1, with 7 bases that match TRBD1. The CDR3 has 14 residues. In germline, CDR1 is KGHSH, CDR2 LQKENI. V was pared by 4 bases and J by 2 bases, with 4 bases of the junction left unmatched. The CDR3 coding sequence is TGTGCCAGCTCACAAAACAGGGGAAACACTGAAGCTTTCTTT. Amino acids: CASSQNRGNTEAFF. The variable domain in full, completed from reference TRBV18 and TRBJ1-1, reads NAGVMQNPRHLVRRRGQEARLRCSPMKGHSHVYWYRQLPEEGLKFMVYLQKENIIDESGMPKERFSAEFPKEGPSILRIQQVVRGDSAAYFCASSQNRGNTEAFFGQGTRLTVV.

V usage is TRBV12-3 or TRBV12-4 and J usage is TRBJ2-1; the D is unclear. Trimming shortened V by 2 bases and J by 4 bases, and 12 bases separated the two germline ends. CDR3 length: 15 residues. The CDR3, as DNA: TGTGCCAGCAGTTTAAACGTGGACGGTTACAATGAGCAGTTCTTC. This encodes CASSLNVDGYNEQFF.

This clone rates as medium-sized (0.01 to 0.1%). The chain couples TRBV12-3 or TRBV12-4 to TRBJ1-1; D ambiguous. This CDR3 has 15 residues. V lost 6 bases and J 3 bases, leaving 17 bases between the germline ends. The CDR3, as DNA: TGTGCCAGCAGCAATAGAAGGATTGCCGACACTGAAGCTTTCTTT. The encoded protein is CASSNRRIADTEAFF.